This TCR beta chain was retrieved from a study of blood T cell repertoires in COVID-19 (TCRdb year 2020). Regarding the study in general: Samples from collaborators originated in the United States, Italy and Spain and spanned both the acute and convalescent phases of COVID-19. The prospective study material was composed of cDNA or gDNA derived from T cells, B-cell-depleted T cells, or PBMCs. Deeply sampled blood TCRbeta repertoires from subjects exposed to, actively infected with, or recovered from COVID-19 were included in the dataset. The repertoires were released in a freely available public database meant as a resource for research on the immune response to SARS-CoV-2. The samples were drawn from the first 160 participants of the ongoing ImmuneRACE study and from roughly 1,300 subjects provided by 6 global collaborators. Sample metadata almost always included a de-identified subject ID, COVID-19 status, age in years and sex. HLA class I and class II types, where available, came from metadata supplied by the sample provider rather than from assay-based typing.

Each collaborating institution followed its own protocols to collect whole blood in K2EDTA tubes. For TCRbeta analysis, collaborators shipped samples as frozen whole blood, isolated PBMCs, or DNA extracted from either of those sample types. The paper as a whole reports these results and caveats: The amount of clinical and demographic metadata varied by source and participant and was provided uncurated.

TCRbeta CDR3 regions were amplified from genomic DNA by means of the immunoSEQ Assay, a bias-controlled multiplex PCR. The authors' analysis ran thus. Nucleated cell counts per sample were estimated from amplification of reference gene primers within the assay. To quantify the absolute abundance of each unique TCRbeta CDR3 rearrangement, sequence reads were collapsed and filtered. For each sample, productive Simpson clonality was calculated as the square root of Simpson's diversity index across productive rearrangements. The table was pulled from immuneACCESS by TCRdb, which kept in-frame rearrangements only. Such tables lose some clones; where checked, under half of the loss comes from unresolved V genes, and the rest has no known cause. D and trimming were read from the DNA, whereas the V and J calls and clone size are those reported in that table. The sample table contains over 200,000 clones; only one count was recorded for roughly 87% of them. The ten largest clones add up to under 2% of the sample.

Of note for this clone: What antigen it recognizes has not been identified. Base qualities are not at hand, and no much larger clone is one base apart.

The cysteine opens and the phenylalanine closes a CDR3 of 15 amino acids. The sequence is cut down to CDR3 DNA, 45 bases in frame from base 1. Via the germline V gene, CDR1 is SGHTS and CDR2 YDEGEE. Trimming accounts for 4 bases at V and 2 bases at J, while the number of junction bases matched to no gene is 4. The rearrangement joined TRBV5-8 to TRBJ2-1; TRBD2 lines up with 9 middle nucleotides. The origin of this receptor is a man between 35 and 55 years old with active or convalescent COVID-19. The material sequenced was peripheral blood. CDR3 protein: CASSPGLAAYNEQFF. Here is the DNA: TGTGCCAGCAGCCCGGGACTAGCAGCCTACAATGAGCAGTTCTTC.